The entry below describes one T cell receptor (beta chain). Antigen: not known. The CDR3 has 15 residues. Germline values: CDR1 MGHRA, CDR2 YSYEKL. Trimming shortened V by 3 bases and J by 3 bases, and 12 bases separated the two germline ends. This sample is drawn from a study of cytomegalovirus exposure and HLA in healthy donors. Study results and caveats: Follow-up analysis later connected one missense variant in DCLRE1C with trimming of TCR beta V- and J-genes.

The PCR contained 60 Vbeta and 13 Jbeta primers. Data came from immunoSEQ multiplex PCR; TCRdb stores just in-frame clones and leaves some out. The table has approximately 93,000 clones, 82% seen once. This TCR was recovered from a man aged 45-65 years in good health and CMV-seronegative. Sequencing used PBMCs. This chain joins TRBV4-1 and TRBJ1-5; perhaps TRBD1 as D (6 bases). The CDR3 bases are TGCGCCAGCAGCCACTCGGGACACGACAATCAGCCCCAGCATTTT. Amino acid sequence: CASSHSGHDNQPQHF.